This TCR beta chain was retrieved from a study of T cells after yellow fever vaccination. About the research overall: Preparation of the low-cell-number fractions used SMART-Seq v4 Ultra Low Input.

Turning to this clonotype: Its antigen is currently unknown.

Study-level points and caveats: Most clones from primary vaccination resurfaced after the booster (around 95% CD4, over 85% CD8). The bulk population could contribute abundant contaminating clonotypes to FACS-sorted repertoires.

Looked up from germline, CDR1 is SGHKS and CDR2 is YYEKEE (reference sequence). CDR3 length: 14 residues. Trimming stripped 1 base from V and 0 bases from J, with 7 bases between. TCRdb reanalysed the 5' RACE reads using MiXCR and keeps one entry per CDR3 protein. The table has 300,000 to 400,000 distinct CDR3 sequences, around 8.1% seen once. This chain uses TRBV5-5 with TRBJ1-1; D gene ambiguous. The input for sequencing was PBMCs, taken roughly 46 days after the first yellow fever vaccination. This clonotype was sampled from a man younger than 30 who received the YFV17D yellow fever vaccine. CDR3 DNA: TGTGCCAGCAGCTTGAGACTGATGAACACTGAAGCTTTCTTT. As protein: CASSLRLMNTEAFF.